This T cell receptor beta chain was sequenced in a study of identical twins. The germline CDR1 and CDR2 sequences are MNHNS and SASEGT. The length of the CDR3 is 17 residues. V lost 7 bases and J lost 0, with 21 bases in between. Only a few counts were recorded for this clonotype. TCRdb called the 5' RACE reads again in MiXCR, with one record for every CDR3 protein. The table has under 350,000 distinct CDR3 sequences, 9.5% seen once. These same data were also listed under a study on yellow fever vaccine responses in identical twins.

The V gene is TRBV6-1, the J gene TRBJ2-5; D ambiguous. What was sequenced was CD8+ T cells sorted from blood. The receptor's source is a woman aged 18 to 35 in good health. The DNA for the CDR3 is TGTGCCAGCAAGGGCCTACGATATCAAATAAACCAAGAGACCCAGTACTTC. Its protein product is CASKGLRYQINQETQYF.